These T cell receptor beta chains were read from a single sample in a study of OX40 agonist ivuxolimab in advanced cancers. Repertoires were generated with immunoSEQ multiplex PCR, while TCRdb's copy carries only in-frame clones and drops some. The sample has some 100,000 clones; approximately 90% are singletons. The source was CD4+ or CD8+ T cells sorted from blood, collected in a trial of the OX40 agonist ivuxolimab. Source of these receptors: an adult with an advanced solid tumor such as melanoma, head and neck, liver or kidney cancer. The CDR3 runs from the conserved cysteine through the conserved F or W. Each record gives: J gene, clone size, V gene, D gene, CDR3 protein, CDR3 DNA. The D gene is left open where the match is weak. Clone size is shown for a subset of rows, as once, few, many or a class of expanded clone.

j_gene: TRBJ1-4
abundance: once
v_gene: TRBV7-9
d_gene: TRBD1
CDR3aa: CASSRTGGSEKLFF
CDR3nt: TGTGCCAGCAGCCGGACAGGGGGGAGTGAAAAACTGTTTTTT

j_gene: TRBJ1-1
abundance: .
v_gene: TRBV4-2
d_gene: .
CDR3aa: CASSQEDRQNTEAFF
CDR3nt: TGTGCCAGCAGCCAAGAAGACAGACAGAACACTGAAGCTTTCTTT

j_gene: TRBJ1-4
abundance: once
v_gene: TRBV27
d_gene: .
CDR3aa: CASSLIGRPTNEKLFF
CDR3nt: TGTGCCAGCAGTTTAATCGGCAGGCCAACTAATGAAAAACTGTTTTTT

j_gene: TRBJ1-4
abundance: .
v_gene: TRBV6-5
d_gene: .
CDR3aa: CASRNDRRNEKLFF
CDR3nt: TGTGCCAGCAGAAATGACAGGCGTAATGAAAAACTGTTTTTT

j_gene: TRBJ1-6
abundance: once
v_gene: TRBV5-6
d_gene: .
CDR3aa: CASSYDRTFSPLHF
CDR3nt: TGTGCCAGCAGCTACGACAGGACGTTTTCACCCCTCCACTTT

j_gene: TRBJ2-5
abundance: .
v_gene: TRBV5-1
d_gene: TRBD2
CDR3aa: CASSHTSGGPVQETQYF
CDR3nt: TGCGCCAGCAGCCATACTAGCGGGGGGCCCGTTCAAGAGACCCAGTACTTC

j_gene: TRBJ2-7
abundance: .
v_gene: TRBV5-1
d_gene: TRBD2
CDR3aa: CASRRVPGLAGGPYEQYF
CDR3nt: TGCGCCAGCAGACGCGTACCGGGACTAGCGGGGGGGCCCTACGAGCAGTACTTC

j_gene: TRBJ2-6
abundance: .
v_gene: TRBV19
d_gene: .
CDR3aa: CASSSGASGANVLTF
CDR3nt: TGTGCCAGTAGTTCAGGGGCCTCTGGGGCCAACGTCCTGACTTTC

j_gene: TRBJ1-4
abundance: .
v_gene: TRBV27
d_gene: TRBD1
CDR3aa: CASRARTGGGVGVREKLFF
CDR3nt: TGTGCCAGCAGAGCCCGGACAGGGGGCGGGGTGGGAGTTCGAGAAAAACTGTTTTTT

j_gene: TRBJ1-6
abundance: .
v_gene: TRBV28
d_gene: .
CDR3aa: CASSSSQNSPLHF
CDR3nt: TGTGCCAGCAGTTCGTCCCAGAATTCACCCCTCCACTTT

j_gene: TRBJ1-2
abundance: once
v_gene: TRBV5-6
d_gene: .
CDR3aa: CASSLASAGIYGYTF
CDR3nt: TGTGCCAGCAGCTTGGCCTCGGCAGGCATATATGGCTACACCTTC

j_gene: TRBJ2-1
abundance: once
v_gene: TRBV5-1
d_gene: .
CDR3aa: CASSLGAQPNEQFF
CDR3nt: TGCGCCAGCAGCTTGGGGGCGCAGCCCAATGAGCAGTTCTTC

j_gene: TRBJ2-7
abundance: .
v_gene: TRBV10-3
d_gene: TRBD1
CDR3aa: CAISEKGQGVYEQYF
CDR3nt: TGTGCCATCAGTGAGAAAGGACAGGGGGTGTACGAGCAGTACTTC

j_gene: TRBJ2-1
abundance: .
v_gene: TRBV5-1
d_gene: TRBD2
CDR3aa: CASSWSGLAGGHNEQFF
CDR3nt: TGCGCCAGCAGCTGGTCGGGGCTAGCGGGGGGCCACAATGAGCAGTTCTTC

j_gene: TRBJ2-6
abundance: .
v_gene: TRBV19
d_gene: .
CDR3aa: CASSIPPGANVLTF
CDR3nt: TGTGCCAGTAGTATACCTCCAGGGGCCAACGTCCTGACTTTC

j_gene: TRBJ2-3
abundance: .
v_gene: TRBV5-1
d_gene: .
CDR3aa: CASSPIQGGTDTQYF
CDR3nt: TGCGCCAGCAGCCCCATTCAGGGTGGCACAGATACGCAGTATTTT

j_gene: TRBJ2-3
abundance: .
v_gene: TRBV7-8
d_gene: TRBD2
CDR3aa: CASSPGTSGSTDTQYF
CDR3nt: TGTGCCAGCAGCCCCGGGACTAGCGGCAGCACAGATACGCAGTATTTT

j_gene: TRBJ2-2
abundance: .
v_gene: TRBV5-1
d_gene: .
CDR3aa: CASSLRQNTGELFF
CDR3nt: TGCGCCAGCAGCTTGCGTCAGAACACCGGGGAGCTGTTTTTT

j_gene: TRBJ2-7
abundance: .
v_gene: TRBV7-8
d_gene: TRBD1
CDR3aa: CASSLGQGFYEQYF
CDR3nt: TGTGCCAGCAGCTTAGGACAGGGTTTCTACGAGCAGTACTTC

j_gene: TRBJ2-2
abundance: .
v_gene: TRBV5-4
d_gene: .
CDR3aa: CASSPGFPTGELFF
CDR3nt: TGTGCCAGCAGCCCCGGCTTCCCCACCGGGGAGCTGTTTTTT

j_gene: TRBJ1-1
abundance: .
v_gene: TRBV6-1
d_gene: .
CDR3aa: CASKTIGESEAFF
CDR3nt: TGTGCCAGCAAGACGATAGGGGAATCTGAAGCTTTCTTT

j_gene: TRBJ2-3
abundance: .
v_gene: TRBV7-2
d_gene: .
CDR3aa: CASSNKGTDTQYF
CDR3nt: TGTGCCAGCAGCAATAAGGGCACAGATACGCAGTATTTT

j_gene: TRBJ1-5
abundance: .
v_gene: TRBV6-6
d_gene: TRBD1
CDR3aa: CASSRTGGSQPQHF
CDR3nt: TGTGCCAGCAGTCGGACAGGGGGAAGTCAGCCCCAGCATTTT

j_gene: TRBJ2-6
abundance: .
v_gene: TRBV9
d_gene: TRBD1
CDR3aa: CASSVRGSGANVLTF
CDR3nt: TGTGCCAGCAGCGTCAGGGGGTCTGGGGCCAACGTCCTGACTTTC

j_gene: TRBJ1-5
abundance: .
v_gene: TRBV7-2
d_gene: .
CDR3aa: CASSLDGWGQPQHF
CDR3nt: TGTGCCAGCAGCTTAGATGGGTGGGGGCAGCCCCAGCATTTT

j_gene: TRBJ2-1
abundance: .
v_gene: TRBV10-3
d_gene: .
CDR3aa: CAISESNYNEQFF
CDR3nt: TGTGCCATCAGTGAGTCAAACTACAATGAGCAGTTCTTC

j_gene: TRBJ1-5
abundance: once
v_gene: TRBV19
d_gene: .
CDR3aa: CASSNQAGRQPQHF
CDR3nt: TGTGCCAGTAGTAACCAAGCCGGTAGGCAGCCCCAGCATTTT

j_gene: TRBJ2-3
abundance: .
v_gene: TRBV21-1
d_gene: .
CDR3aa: CASSKEGNSGGRGDTQYF
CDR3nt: TGTGCCAGCAGCAAAGAAGGTAATAGCGGGGGCCGGGGAGATACGCAGTATTTT

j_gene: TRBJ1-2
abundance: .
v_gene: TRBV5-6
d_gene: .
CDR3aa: CASSPTPPTYGYTF
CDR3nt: TGTGCCAGCAGCCCGACACCACCCACCTATGGCTACACCTTC

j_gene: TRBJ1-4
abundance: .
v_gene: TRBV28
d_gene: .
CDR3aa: CASSPGTENEKLFF
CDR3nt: TGTGCCAGCAGTCCCGGGACGGAGAATGAAAAACTGTTTTTT

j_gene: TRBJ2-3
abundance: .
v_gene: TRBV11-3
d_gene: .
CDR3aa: CASSKTRNTQYF
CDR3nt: TGTGCCAGCAGCAAGACAAGGAATACGCAGTATTTT

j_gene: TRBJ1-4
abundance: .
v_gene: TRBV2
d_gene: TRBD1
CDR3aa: CASKPGQGRTNEKLFF
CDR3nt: TGTGCCAGCAAACCCGGACAGGGGAGGACTAATGAAAAACTGTTTTTT

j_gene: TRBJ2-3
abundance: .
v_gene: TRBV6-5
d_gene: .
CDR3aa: CASRTGTDTQYF
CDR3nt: TGTGCCAGCAGAACGGGGACAGATACGCAGTATTTT

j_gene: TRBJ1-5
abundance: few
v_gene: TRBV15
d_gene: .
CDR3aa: CATGGRDQPQHF
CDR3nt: TGTGCCACGGGAGGGCGGGATCAGCCCCAGCATTTT

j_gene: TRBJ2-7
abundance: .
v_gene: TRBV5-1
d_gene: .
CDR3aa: CASSLEGQVGEQYF
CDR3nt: TGCGCCAGCAGCTTGGAGGGCCAAGTGGGAGAGCAGTACTTC

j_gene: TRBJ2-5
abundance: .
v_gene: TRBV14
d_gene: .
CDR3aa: CASSQARSETQYF
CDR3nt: TGTGCCAGCAGCCAAGCGAGAAGTGAGACCCAGTACTTC

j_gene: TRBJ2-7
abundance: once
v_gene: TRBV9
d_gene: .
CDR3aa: CASSVTIRDEQYF
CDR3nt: TGTGCCAGCAGCGTAACGATCAGGGACGAGCAGTACTTC

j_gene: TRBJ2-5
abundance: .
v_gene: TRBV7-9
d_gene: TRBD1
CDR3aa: CASSFGTGGRETQYF
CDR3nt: TGTGCCAGCAGCTTTGGGACAGGGGGCCGGGAGACCCAGTACTTC

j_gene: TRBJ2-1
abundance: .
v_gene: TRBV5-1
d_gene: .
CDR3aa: CASSLASRSSYNEQFF
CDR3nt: TGCGCCAGCAGCTTGGCTAGCCGGAGCTCCTACAATGAGCAGTTCTTC

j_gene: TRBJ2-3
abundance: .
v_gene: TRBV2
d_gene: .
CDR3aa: CASRWATTDTQYF
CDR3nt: TGTGCCAGCAGATGGGCGACCACAGATACGCAGTATTTT

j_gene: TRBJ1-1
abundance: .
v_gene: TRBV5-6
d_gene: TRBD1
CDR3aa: CASSSGTGIAFF
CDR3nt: TGTGCCAGCAGCTCCGGGACAGGTATCGCTTTCTTT

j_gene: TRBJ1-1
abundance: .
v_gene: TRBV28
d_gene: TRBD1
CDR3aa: CASSLQGGVPEAFF
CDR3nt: TGTGCCAGCAGTTTACAGGGGGGAGTGCCTGAAGCTTTCTTT

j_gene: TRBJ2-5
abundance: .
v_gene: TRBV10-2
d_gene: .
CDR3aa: CASSESGLRETQYF
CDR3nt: TGCGCCAGCAGTGAGTCAGGGTTACGGGAGACCCAGTACTTC

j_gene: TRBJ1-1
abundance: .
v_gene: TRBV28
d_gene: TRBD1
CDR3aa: CASSSGTGTEAFF
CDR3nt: TGTGCCAGCAGTTCCGGGACAGGGACTGAAGCTTTCTTT

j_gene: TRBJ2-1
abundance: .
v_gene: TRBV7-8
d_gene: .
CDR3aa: CASSLLYEQFF
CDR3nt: TGTGCCAGCAGCTTACTCTATGAGCAGTTCTTC

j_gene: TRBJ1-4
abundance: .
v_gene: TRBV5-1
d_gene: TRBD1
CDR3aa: CASSYSNRGLGEKLFF
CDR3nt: TGCGCCAGCAGCTATTCTAACAGGGGCTTGGGTGAAAAACTGTTTTTT

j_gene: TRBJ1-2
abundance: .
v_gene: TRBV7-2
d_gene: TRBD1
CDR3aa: CASSPPGQGYGYTF
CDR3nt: TGTGCCAGCAGTCCACCGGGACAGGGCTATGGCTACACCTTC

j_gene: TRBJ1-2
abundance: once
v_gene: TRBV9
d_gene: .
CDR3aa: CASSVARDYGYTF
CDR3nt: TGTGCCAGCAGCGTAGCCAGGGACTATGGCTACACCTTC

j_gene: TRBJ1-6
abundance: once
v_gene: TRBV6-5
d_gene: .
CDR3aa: CASKRELDNSPLHF
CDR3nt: TGTGCCAGCAAACGTGAACTGGATAATTCACCCCTCCACTTT

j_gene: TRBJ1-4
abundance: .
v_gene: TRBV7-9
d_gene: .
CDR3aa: CASSRQPTNEKLFF
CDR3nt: TGTGCCAGCAGCAGACAGCCAACTAATGAAAAACTGTTTTTT

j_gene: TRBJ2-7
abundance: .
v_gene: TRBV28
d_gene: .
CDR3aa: CASSLRTSGAGGEQYF
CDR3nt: TGTGCCAGCAGTTTGCGGACCTCGGGGGCCGGAGGAGAGCAGTACTTC

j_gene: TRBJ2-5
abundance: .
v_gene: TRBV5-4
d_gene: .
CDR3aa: CASSIQGPGETQYF
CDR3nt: TGTGCCAGCAGCATTCAGGGTCCCGGGGAGACCCAGTACTTC

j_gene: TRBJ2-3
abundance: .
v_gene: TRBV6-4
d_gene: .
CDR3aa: CASSPEGVGTDTQYF
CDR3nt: TGTGCCAGCAGCCCCGAGGGGGTGGGCACAGATACGCAGTATTTT

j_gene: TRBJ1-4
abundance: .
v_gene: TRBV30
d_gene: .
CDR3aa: CAWSVGWGAELFF
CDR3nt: TGTGCCTGGAGTGTGGGATGGGGGGCCGAACTGTTTTTT

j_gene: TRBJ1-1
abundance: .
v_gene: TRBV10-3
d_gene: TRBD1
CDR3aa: CAIRVRGEAITEAFF
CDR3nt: TGTGCCATCAGAGTCAGGGGGGAGGCAATCACTGAAGCTTTCTTT

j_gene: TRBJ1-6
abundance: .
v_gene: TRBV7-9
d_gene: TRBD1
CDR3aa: CASSTTTGGYNSPLHF
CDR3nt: TGTGCCAGCAGTACGACAACAGGGGGGTATAATTCACCCCTCCACTTT